One T cell receptor (beta chain) is described in this entry. The data stem from a study of long-term antiretroviral therapy in people with HIV. For the study at large: Initial samples were collected about a decade before the 2015 immediate-ART recommendation.

The run of the v3.0 immunoSEQ assay was at survey level. The assay was immunoSEQ multiplex PCR, and TCRdb's table has in-frame clones only and misses some. The table shows 29,000 or so clones, with 95% occurring only once. CDR3 length equals 16 residues. Per germline, CDR1 PRHDT and CDR2 FYEKMQ (reference sequence). V dropped 0 bases and J dropped 2 bases, with 14 bases sitting between them. The sample in question was unsorted PBMCs, obtained 5.3 years after starting antiretroviral therapy. The rearrangement links TRBV13 to TRBJ2-7; perhaps TRBD2 as D (6 bases). This TCR came from a young man with HIV. The CDR3 sequence is CASSLGRSGPTYEQYF. CDR3 in DNA: TGTGCCAGCAGCTTAGGACGCAGCGGGCCAACCTACGAGCAGTACTTC.